The 14 T cell receptor beta chains presented below share a single source sample, sequenced in a study of OX40 agonist ivuxolimab in advanced cancers. The library was generated by the immunoSEQ multiplex PCR assay. TCRdb re-hosts the immuneACCESS table, in-frame sequences only. Its copies lack some clones; in the studies checked, an unresolved V gene accounts for under half of them, and the cause for the rest is not known. This sample comprises 65,000 to 90,000 clones, 75% to 90% of them detected only once. The top ten constitute about 6% of the sample. This specimen consisted of CD4+ or CD8+ T cells sorted from blood, obtained in a trial of the OX40 agonist ivuxolimab. The receptors were gathered from an adult with an advanced solid tumor such as melanoma, head and neck, liver or kidney cancer.

The CDR3 DNA reads as TGTGCCAGCCAAGGGCGGGCGATCACAGATACGCAGTATTTT. This translates into CASQGRAITDTQYF. The rearrangement joins TRBV27 to TRBJ2-3, with D perhaps TRBD2 (5 bases). The CDR3 runs to 14 residues. V was trimmed by 8 bases and J by 2 bases, leaving 14 bases between them. The germline CDR1 and CDR2 sequences are MNHEY and SMNVEV (reference sequence).

The V gene is TRBV15, the J gene TRBJ1-4; a weak D match, TRBD1 (5 bases). CDR1 LNHNV and CDR2 YYDKDF come from the germline V gene (reference sequence). This CDR3 comprises 16 residues. V shed 1 base and J shed 5 bases, with 14 bases lying between them. CDR3 in amino acids: CATSRGGRGNNEKLFF. CDR3 nucleotides: TGTGCCACCAGCAGAGGGGGACGCGGGAACAATGAAAAACTGTTTTTT.

The chain has TRBV27 and TRBJ1-4; tentatively, D is TRBD1 (5 bases). The CDR3 spans 13 residues. From germline, CDR1 is MNHEY and CDR2 SMNVEV (reference sequence). V was cut by 6 bases and J by 2 bases, with 7 bases left in between. CDR3 nucleotide sequence: TGTGCCAGCAGAAGGGGTACTAATGAAAAACTGTTTTTT. It specifies CASRRGTNEKLFF.

This chain connects TRBV29-1 to TRBJ2-5; TRBD2 agrees at 15 bases. The V gene end was trimmed by 6 bases and the J gene end by 6 bases; junction bases not matched to a gene: 5. The CDR3 sequence is 14 residues long. Per the germline V gene, CDR1 is SQVTM and CDR2 is ANQGSEA. CDR3 in amino acids: CSVGLAGGGKTQYF. As DNA, the CDR3 is TGCAGCGTCGGACTAGCGGGAGGGGGGAAGACCCAGTACTTC.

V usage is TRBV7-9 and J usage is TRBJ2-1; 11 nucleotides align to TRBD1. V gave up 0 bases and J gave up 6 bases; unmatched junction bases: 4. CDR3 length: 16 residues. Germline V gene lookup returns CDR1 SEHNR and CDR2 FQNEAQ (reference sequence). In nucleotides, the CDR3 is TGTGCCAGCAGCTTAGCCTCCGGGACAGGGGGCAATGAGCAGTTCTTC. Encoded protein: CASSLASGTGGNEQFF.

The J gene is TRBJ2-7, the V gene TRBV4-2, with TRBD2 identical over 11 bases. Germline V CDR1 and CDR2: LGHNA, YNFKEQ. V shed 6 bases and J 0 bases; nucleotides not matched to a gene: 13. The CDR3 is made up of 18 amino acids. The DNA for the CDR3 is TGTGCCAGCAGGGAACTAGCGGGAGATGTCGAAGACTCCTACGAGCAGTACTTC. Amino acid sequence: CASRELAGDVEDSYEQYF.

This clone was seen a few times. The chain carries TRBV6-4 and TRBJ2-6, with 7 bases fitting TRBD1. The CDR3 runs to 16 residues. The V gene end was trimmed by 0 bases and the J gene end by 4 bases; junction bases not matched to a gene: 3. CDR1 is MRHNA, CDR2 SNTAGT, per germline. CDR3 region: CASSDSDRAGANVLTF. The DNA of the CDR3 is TGTGCCAGCAGTGACTCTGACAGGGCCGGGGCCAACGTCCTGACTTTC.

The chain couples TRBV7-2 to TRBJ1-3; no reliable D call. Trimming left V 4 bases short and J 0 bases short, with 7 bases between. Germline CDR1 and CDR2: SGHTA and FQGNSA. CDR3 size: 14 residues. The CDR3 is CASSSPNSGNTIYF. The CDR3 DNA reads as TGTGCCAGCAGCTCCCCTAACTCTGGAAACACCATATATTTT.

A remark on this clone: At one boundary the junction diverges from the germline segment, which might be a read error. This sequence joins TRBV18 and TRBJ2-7; perhaps TRBD2 as D (6 bases). The V gene's germline CDR1 is KGHSH and CDR2 LQKENI. The CDR3 sequence is 18 residues long. This chain's CDR3 is CTSSPKGIGTGTSYEQYF. CDR3 bases: TGTACCAGCTCACCGAAGGGGATCGGGACCGGGACTTCCTACGAGCAGTACTTC.

The genes are TRBV10-3 and TRBJ1-1; D perhaps matches TRBD1 (6 bases). Germline-derived CDR1 and CDR2 are ENHRY and SYGVKD. This CDR3 is built from 15 residues. V was clipped by 7 bases and J by 11 bases, with 26 bases between them. In nucleotides, the CDR3 is TGTGCCATCACCGACGGGGGCTCGAGTAATGCGATCGCTTTCTTT. Translating gives CAITDGGSSNAIAFF.

The J gene is TRBJ2-3, the V gene TRBV7-2; 12 bases match TRBD2. The CDR3 consists of 16 residues. The V gene end was trimmed by 5 bases and the J gene end by 6 bases; junction bases not matched to a gene: 9. Looked up from germline, CDR1 is SGHTA and CDR2 is FQGNSA. This chain's CDR3 is CASSGTGTSGSDTQYF. The CDR3, as DNA: TGTGCCAGCAGCGGTACCGGGACTAGCGGGTCGGATACGCAGTATTTT. The full variable domain, its missing parts supplied by reference TRBV7-2 and TRBJ2-3, is GAGVSQSPSNKVTEKGKDVELRCDPISGHTALYWYRQSLGQGLEFLIYFQGNSAPDKSGLPSDRFSAERTGGSVSTLTIQRTQQEDSAVYLCASSGTGTSGSDTQYFGPGTRLTVL.

The chain carries TRBV27 and TRBJ2-3; D could derive from TRBD1 or TRBD2 (5 bases each). CDR1 and CDR2 from the germline V gene are MNHEY and SMNVEV (reference sequence). V was clipped by 5 bases and J by 4 bases, with 16 bases between them. The CDR3 contains 15 residues. The DNA for the CDR3 is TGTGCCAGCAGTCCACAGGAAAGGGACGCAGATACGCAGTATTTT. Translated, it gives CASSPQERDADTQYF.

The CDR3 sequence is CASSLGRNYGYTF. Here the CDR3 DNA reads TGTGCCAGCAGCTTGGGCCGCAACTATGGCTACACCTTC. The V call is TRBV5-8, the J call TRBJ1-2; D gene uncertain. V dropped 0 bases and J dropped 2 bases, with 5 bases sitting between them. This CDR3 comprises 13 residues. Germline V gene data show CDR1 as SGHTS and CDR2 as YDEGEE.

This clone was found a few times. This CDR3 reads CASSTGQTYEQYF. CDR3 nucleotides: TGTGCCAGCAGCACCGGACAGACCTACGAGCAGTACTTC. The V call is TRBV5-4, the J call TRBJ2-7, with D possibly matching TRBD1 (6 bases). Germline-derived CDR1 and CDR2 are SGHNT and YYREEE (reference sequence). Trimming removed 4 bases at V and 2 bases at J, with 10 bases between. This CDR3 contains 13 residues.